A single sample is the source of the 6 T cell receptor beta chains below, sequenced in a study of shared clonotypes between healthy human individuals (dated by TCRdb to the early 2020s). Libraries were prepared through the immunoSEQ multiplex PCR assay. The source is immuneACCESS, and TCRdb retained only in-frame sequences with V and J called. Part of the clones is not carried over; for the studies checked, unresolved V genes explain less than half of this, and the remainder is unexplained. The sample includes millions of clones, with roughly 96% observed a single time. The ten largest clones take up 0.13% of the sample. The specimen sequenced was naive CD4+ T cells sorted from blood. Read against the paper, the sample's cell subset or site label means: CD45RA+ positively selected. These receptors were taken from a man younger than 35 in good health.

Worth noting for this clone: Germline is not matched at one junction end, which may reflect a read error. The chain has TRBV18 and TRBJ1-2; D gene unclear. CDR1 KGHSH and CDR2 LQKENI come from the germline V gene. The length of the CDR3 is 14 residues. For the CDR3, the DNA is TGTGCCAGCTCAGATTCTCTCTCGGATACGGGCTACGCCTTC. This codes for CASSDSLSDTGYAF.

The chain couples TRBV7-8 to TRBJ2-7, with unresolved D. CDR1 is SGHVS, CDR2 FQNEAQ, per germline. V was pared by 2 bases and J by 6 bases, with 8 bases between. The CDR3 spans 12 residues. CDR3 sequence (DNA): TGTGCCAGCAGCTTAACATTGGCCGAGCAGTACTTC. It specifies CASSLTLAEQYF.

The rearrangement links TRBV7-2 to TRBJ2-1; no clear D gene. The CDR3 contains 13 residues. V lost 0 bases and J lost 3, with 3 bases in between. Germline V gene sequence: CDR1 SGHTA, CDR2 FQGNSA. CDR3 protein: CASSLAIYNEQFF. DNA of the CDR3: TGTGCCAGCAGCTTAGCTATCTACAATGAGCAGTTCTTC.

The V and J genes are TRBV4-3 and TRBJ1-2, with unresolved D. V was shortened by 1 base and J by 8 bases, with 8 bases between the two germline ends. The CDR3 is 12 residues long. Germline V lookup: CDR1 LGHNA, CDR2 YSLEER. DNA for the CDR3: TGCGCCAGCAGCCAAGGTCCGCTCGGCTACACCTTC. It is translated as CASSQGPLGYTF.

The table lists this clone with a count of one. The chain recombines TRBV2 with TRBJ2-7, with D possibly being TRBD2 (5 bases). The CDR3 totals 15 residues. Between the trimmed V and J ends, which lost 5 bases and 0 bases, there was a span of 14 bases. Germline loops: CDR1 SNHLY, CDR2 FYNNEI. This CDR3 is CASSPSSPSSYEQYF. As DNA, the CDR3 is TGTGCCAGCAGTCCCTCTAGCCCAAGCTCCTACGAGCAGTACTTC. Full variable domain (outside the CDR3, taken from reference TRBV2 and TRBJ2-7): EPEVTQTPSHQVTQMGQEVILRCVPISNHLYFYWYRQILGQKVEFLVSFYNNEISEKSEIFDDQFSVERPDGSNFTLKIRSTKLEDSAMYFCASSPSSPSSYEQYFGPGTRLTVT.

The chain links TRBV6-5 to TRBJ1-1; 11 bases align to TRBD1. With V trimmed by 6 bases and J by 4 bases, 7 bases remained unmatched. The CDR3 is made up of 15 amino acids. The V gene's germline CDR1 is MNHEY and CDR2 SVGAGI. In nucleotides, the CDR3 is TGTGCCAGCAGACCGGACAGGGGGCGCCGCACTGAAGCTTTCTTT. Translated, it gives CASRPDRGRRTEAFF.